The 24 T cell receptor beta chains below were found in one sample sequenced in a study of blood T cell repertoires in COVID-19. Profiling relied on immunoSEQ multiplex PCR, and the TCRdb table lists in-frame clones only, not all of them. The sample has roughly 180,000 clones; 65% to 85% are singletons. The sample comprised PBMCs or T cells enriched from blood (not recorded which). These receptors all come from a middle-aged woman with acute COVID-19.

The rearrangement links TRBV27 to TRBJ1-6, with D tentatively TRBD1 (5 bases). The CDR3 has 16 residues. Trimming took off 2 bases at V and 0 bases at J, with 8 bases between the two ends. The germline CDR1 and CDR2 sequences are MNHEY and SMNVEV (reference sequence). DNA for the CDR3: TGTGCCAGCAGTTTAGGGGCCCGCTCCTATAATTCACCCCTCCACTTT. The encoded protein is CASSLGARSYNSPLHF.

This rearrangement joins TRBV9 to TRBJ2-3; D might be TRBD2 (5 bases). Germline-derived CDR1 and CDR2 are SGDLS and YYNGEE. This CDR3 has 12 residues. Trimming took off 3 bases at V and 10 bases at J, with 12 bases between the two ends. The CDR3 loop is CASSDIGGSQYF. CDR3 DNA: TGTGCCAGCAGCGACATAGGAGGATCGCAGTATTTT.

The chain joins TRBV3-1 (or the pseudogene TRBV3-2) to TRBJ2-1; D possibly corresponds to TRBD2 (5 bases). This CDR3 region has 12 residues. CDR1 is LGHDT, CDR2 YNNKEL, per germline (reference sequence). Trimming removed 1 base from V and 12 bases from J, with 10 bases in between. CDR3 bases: TGTGCCAGCAGCCAAGTCGGGGTCGCGCAGTTCTTC. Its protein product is CASSQVGVAQFF.

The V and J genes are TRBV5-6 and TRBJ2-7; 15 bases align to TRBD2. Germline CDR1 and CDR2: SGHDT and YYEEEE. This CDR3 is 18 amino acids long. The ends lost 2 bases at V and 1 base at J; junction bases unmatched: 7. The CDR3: CASSFGTGTSGGSYEQYF. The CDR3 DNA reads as TGTGCCAGCAGCTTTGGAACCGGGACTAGCGGGGGGTCCTACGAGCAGTACTTC.

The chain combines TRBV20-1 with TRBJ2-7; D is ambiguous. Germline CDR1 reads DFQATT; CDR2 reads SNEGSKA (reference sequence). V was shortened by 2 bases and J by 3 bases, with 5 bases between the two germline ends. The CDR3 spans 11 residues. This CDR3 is CSARRSYEQYF. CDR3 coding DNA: TGCAGTGCTAGACGGAGCTACGAGCAGTACTTC.

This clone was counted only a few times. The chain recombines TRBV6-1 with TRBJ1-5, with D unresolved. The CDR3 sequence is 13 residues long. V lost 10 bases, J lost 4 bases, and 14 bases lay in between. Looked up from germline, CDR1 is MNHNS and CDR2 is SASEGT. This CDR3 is CATFLNRNQPQHF. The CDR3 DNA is TGTGCCACCTTTTTAAACAGAAATCAGCCCCAGCATTTT.

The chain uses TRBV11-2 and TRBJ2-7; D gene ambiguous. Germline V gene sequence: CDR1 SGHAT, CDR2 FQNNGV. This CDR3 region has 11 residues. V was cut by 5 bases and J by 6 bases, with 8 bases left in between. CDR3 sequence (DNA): TGTGCCAGCAGCCTCTTCGGCGAGCAGTACTTC. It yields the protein CASSLFGEQYF.

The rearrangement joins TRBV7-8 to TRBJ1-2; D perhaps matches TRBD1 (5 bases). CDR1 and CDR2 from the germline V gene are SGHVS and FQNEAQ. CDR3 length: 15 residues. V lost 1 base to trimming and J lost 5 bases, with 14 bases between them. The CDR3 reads CASSLEDFGGYGYTF. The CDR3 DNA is TGTGCCAGCAGCTTAGAAGATTTCGGGGGTTATGGCTACACCTTC.

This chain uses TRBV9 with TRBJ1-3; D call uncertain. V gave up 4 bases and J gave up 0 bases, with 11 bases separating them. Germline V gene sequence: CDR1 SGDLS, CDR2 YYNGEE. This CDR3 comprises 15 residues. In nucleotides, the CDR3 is TGTGCCAGCAGCTCCGAGGTCTCCTCTGGAAACACCATATATTTT. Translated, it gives CASSSEVSSGNTIYF.

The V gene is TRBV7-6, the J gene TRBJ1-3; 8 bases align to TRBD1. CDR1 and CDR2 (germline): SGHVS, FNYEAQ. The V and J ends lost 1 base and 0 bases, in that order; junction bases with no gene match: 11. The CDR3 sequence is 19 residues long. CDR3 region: CASSLVGTGLSSSGNTIYF. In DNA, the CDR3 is TGTGCCAGCAGCTTAGTAGGGACAGGCCTATCGAGCTCTGGAAACACCATATATTTT. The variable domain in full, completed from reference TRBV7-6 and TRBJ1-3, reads GAGVSQSPRYKVTKRGQDVALRCDPISGHVSLYWYRQALGQGPEFLTYFNYEAQQDKSGLPNDRFSAERPEGSISTLTIQRTEQRDSAMYRCASSLVGTGLSSSGNTIYFGEGSWLTVV.

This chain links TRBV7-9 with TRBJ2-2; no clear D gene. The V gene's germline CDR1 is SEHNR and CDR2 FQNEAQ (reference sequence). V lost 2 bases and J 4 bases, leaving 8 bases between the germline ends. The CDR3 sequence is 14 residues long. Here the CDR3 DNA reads TGTGCCAGCAGCTTATCCGTGTCCACCGGGGAGCTGTTTTTT. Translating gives CASSLSVSTGELFF.

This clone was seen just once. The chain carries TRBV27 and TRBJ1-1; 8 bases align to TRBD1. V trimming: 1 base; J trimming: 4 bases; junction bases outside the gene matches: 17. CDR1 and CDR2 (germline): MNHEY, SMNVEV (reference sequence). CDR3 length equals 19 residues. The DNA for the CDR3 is TGTGCCAGCAGTTTATTCGTCGGACAGGGCAATCCCCAGATCACTGAAGCTTTCTTT. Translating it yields CASSLFVGQGNPQITEAFF.

The CDR3 spells CATSRPPLHYEQYF. CDR3 DNA sequence: TGTGCCACCAGCAGGCCTCCCTTACATTACGAGCAGTACTTC. The genes are TRBV15 and TRBJ2-7; no definite D call. Trimming removed 3 bases at V and 4 bases at J, with 13 bases between. The CDR3 consists of 14 residues. Per germline, CDR1 LNHNV and CDR2 YYDKDF (reference sequence).

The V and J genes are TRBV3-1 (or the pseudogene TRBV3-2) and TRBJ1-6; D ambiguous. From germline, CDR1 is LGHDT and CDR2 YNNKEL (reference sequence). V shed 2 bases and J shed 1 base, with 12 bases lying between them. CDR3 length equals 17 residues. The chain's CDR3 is CASSQTPGRSYNSPLHF. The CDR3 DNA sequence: TGTGCCAGCAGCCAAACCCCCGGCAGGTCCTATAATTCACCCCTCCACTTT.

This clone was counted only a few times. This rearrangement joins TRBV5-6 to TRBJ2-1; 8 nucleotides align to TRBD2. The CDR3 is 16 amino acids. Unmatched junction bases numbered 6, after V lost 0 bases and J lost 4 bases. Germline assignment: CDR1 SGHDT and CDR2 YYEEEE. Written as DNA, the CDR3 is TGTGCCAGCAGCTTGGCCAAAACTAGCGGTTACAATGAGCAGTTCTTC. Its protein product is CASSLAKTSGYNEQFF.

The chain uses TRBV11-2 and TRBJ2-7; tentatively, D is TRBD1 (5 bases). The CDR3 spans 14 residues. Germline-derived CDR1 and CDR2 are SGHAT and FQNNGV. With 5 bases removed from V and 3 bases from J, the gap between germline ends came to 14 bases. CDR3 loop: CASSPKTGNYEQYF. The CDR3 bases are TGTGCCAGCAGCCCAAAAACAGGAAACTACGAGCAGTACTTC.

CDR3 residues: CASSRAGGGGETQYF. The CDR3 DNA is TGTGCCAGCAGCAGGGCGGGAGGAGGCGGTGAGACCCAGTACTTC. The chain carries TRBV14 and TRBJ2-5, with 8 bases lining up with TRBD2. CDR1 is SGHDN and CDR2 is FVKESK in the germline V gene. V lost 5 bases, J lost 5 bases, and 10 bases stayed unmatched. The CDR3 covers 15 residues.

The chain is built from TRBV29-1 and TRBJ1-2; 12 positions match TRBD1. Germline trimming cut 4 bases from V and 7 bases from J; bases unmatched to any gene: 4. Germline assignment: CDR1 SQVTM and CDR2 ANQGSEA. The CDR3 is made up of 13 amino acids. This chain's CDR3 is CSVGGQGAAGYTF. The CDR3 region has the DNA TGCAGCGTTGGGGGACAGGGGGCTGCTGGCTACACCTTC.

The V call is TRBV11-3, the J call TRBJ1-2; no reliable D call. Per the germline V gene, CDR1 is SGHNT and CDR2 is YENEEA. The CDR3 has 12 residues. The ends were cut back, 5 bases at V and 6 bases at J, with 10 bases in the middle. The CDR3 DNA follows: TGTGCCAGCAGCCTCGATACGGATGGCTACACCTTC. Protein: CASSLDTDGYTF.

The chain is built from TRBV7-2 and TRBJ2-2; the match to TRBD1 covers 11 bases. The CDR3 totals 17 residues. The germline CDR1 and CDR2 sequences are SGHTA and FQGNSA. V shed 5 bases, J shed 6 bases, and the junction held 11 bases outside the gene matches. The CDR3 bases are TGTGCCAGCAGCCCTCGCGGGGGACAGGGGGTCTCCGGGGAGCTGTTTTTT. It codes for CASSPRGGQGVSGELFF.

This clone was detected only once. CDR3 amino acids: CASTNKGSGISNQPQHF. DNA of the CDR3: TGTGCCAGTACCAACAAAGGATCGGGGATTAGCAATCAGCCCCAGCATTTT. The J gene is TRBJ1-5, the V gene TRBV19, with D uncertain. From germline, CDR1 is LNHDA and CDR2 SQIVND (reference sequence). This CDR3 is built from 17 residues. The V end was cut by 7 bases, the J end by 0 bases, with 19 bases between.

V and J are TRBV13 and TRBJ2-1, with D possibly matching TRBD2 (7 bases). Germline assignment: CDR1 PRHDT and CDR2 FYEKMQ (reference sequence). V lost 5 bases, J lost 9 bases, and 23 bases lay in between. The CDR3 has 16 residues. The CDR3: CASSPEGGRAKGEQFF. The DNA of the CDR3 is TGTGCCAGCAGCCCAGAGGGGGGGAGGGCCAAAGGTGAGCAGTTCTTC. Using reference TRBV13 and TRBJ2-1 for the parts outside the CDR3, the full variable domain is AAGVIQSPRHLIKEKRETATLKCYPIPRHDTVYWYQQGPGQDPQFLISFYEKMQSDKGSIPDRFSAQQFSDYHSELNMSSLELGDSALYFCASSPEGGRAKGEQFFGPGTRLTVL.

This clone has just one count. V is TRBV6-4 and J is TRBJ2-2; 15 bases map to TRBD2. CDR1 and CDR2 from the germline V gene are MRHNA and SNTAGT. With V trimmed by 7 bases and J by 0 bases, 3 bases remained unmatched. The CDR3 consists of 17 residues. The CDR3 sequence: CASNGLAGGSNTGELFF. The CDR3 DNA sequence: TGTGCCAGCAACGGACTAGCGGGAGGGTCGAACACCGGGGAGCTGTTTTTT.

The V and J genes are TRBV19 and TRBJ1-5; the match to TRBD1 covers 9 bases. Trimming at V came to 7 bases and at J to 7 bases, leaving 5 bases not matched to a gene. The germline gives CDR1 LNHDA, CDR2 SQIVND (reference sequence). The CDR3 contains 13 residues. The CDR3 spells CASIGQGLQPQHF. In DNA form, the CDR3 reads TGTGCCAGTATTGGACAGGGGCTCCAGCCCCAGCATTTT.